The T cell receptor beta chain under discussion was sequenced for a study of cytomegalovirus exposure and HLA in healthy donors. General study results and limits: Relative to the approximately 660-donor mean, N-insertions were reportedly fewer in an Asian-associated ancestry cluster in a later analysis. It was taken for granted in presence/absence analyses that sequencing depth across donors was roughly uniform. Accurate HLA-A and HLA-B prediction from TCR beta sequences was reported for most subjects.

The PCR contained 60 Vbeta and 13 Jbeta primers. Sequenced by immunoSEQ multiplex PCR; TCRdb stores in-frame clones only, minus some. The sample comprises approximately 180,000 clones, 75% of which are singletons, and 2.9% rests with the top ten. There are 16 residues in the CDR3. Looked up from germline, CDR1 is LGHNA and CDR2 is YNFKEQ. V was cut by 0 bases and J by 2 bases, with 11 bases left in between. As for this clone: What it recognizes is unknown.

Healthy bone marrow donors formed the donor group. This chain links TRBV4-2 with TRBJ1-3; D is uncertain. This receptor was obtained from a male donor in good health and CMV-seronegative. Sequenced sample: PBMCs. CDR3 nucleotides: TGTGCCAGCAGCCAAGACATATCCGGGACTGGAAACACCATATATTTT. This translates into CASSQDISGTGNTIYF.